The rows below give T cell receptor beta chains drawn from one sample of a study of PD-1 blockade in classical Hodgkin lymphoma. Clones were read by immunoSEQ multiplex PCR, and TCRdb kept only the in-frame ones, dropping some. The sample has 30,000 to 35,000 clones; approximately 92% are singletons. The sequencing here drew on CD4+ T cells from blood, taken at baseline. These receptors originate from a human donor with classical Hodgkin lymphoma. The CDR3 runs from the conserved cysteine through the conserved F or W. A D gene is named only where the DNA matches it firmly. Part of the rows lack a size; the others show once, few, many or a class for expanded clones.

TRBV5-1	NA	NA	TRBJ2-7	CASSLRTMTASEQYF	TGCGCCAGCAGCTTGCGGACTATGACGGCTAGCGAGCAGTACTTC
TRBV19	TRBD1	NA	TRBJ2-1	CASSSDRGMGRNEQFF	TGTGCCAGTAGTTCGGACAGGGGGATGGGTCGCAATGAGCAGTTCTTC
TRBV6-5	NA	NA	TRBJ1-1	CASVTPAEAFF	TGTGCCAGCGTAACTCCGGCTGAAGCTTTCTTT
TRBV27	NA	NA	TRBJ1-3	CASSLTGPGNTIYF	TGTGCCAGCAGTTTAACCGGGCCTGGAAACACCATATATTTT
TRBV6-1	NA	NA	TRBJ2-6	CASSGQFVGANVLTF	TGTGCCAGCAGCGGACAGTTCGTAGGGGCCAACGTCCTGACTTTC
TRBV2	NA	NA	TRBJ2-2	CASLITGELFF	TGTGCCAGCCTTATAACCGGGGAGCTGTTTTTT
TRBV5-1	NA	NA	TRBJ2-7	CASSWTESSYEQYF	TGCGCCAGCAGCTGGACCGAAAGCTCCTACGAGCAGTACTTC
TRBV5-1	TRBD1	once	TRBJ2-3	CASSLGGTGGTDTQYF	TGCGCCAGCAGCCTGGGGGGGACAGGGGGCACAGATACGCAGTATTTT
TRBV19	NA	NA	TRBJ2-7	CASSILGVGEQYF	TGTGCCAGTAGTATATTGGGGGTCGGCGAGCAGTACTTC
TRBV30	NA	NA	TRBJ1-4	CAWSLGSNEKLFF	TGTGCCTGGAGTCTGGGATCAAATGAAAAACTGTTTTTT
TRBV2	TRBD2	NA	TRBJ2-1	CASKAGGNEQFF	TGTGCCAGCAAAGCGGGAGGGAATGAGCAGTTCTTC
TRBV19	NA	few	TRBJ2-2	CASSWAGPDTGELFF	TGTGCCAGTAGTTGGGCGGGGCCGGACACCGGGGAGCTGTTTTTT
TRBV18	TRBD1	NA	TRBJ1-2	CASSPIDRGLEGYTF	TGTGCCAGCTCACCAATCGACAGGGGGCTCGAAGGCTACACCTTC
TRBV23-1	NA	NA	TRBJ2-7	CASSLAGEHYEQYF	TGCGCCAGCAGTCTCGCAGGGGAGCACTACGAGCAGTACTTC
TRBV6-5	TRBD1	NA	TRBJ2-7	CASSYRGTGDEQYF	TGTGCCAGCAGTTACCGTGGGACAGGCGACGAGCAGTACTTC
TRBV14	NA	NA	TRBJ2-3	CASSQAKYTQYF	TGTGCCAGCAGCCAAGCCAAGTATACGCAGTATTTT
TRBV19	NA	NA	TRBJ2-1	CASSITGLAGEQFF	TGTGCCAGTAGTATAACCGGGCTAGCAGGTGAGCAGTTCTTC
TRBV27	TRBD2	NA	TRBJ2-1	CASSPGLAGGEQFF	TGTGCCAGCAGTCCAGGACTAGCGGGTGGTGAGCAGTTCTTC
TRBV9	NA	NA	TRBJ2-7	CASSVGGSAYEQYF	TGTGCCAGCAGCGTGGGGGGCTCAGCCTACGAGCAGTACTTC
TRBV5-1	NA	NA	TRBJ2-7	CASSWGGQAYEQYF	TGCGCCAGCAGCTGGGGGGGACAAGCATACGAGCAGTACTTC
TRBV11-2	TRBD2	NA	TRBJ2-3	CASSRWTSGSRSTDTQYF	TGTGCCAGCAGCCGATGGACTAGCGGGAGTCGGAGCACAGATACGCAGTATTTT
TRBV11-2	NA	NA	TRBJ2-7	CASSLRGSYGQYF	TGTGCCAGCAGCTTGAGGGGATCCTACGGGCAGTACTTC
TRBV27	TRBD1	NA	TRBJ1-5	CASSLQGGLRNQPQHF	TGTGCCAGCAGTTTACAGGGGGGTTTGCGCAATCAGCCCCAGCATTTT
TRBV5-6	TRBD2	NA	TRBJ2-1	CASSLERAGGPWNEQFF	TGTGCCAGCAGCTTGGAGAGGGCGGGAGGGCCATGGAATGAGCAGTTCTTC
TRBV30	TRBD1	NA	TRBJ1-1	CAWTLGQFEAFF	TGTGCCTGGACCCTGGGACAGTTTGAAGCTTTCTTT
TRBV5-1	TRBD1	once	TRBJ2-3	CASRGTGVKDTQYF	TGCGCCAGCAGGGGGACAGGGGTTAAAGATACGCAGTATTTT
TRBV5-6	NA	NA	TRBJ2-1	CASSFYKGRSYNEQFF	TGTGCCAGCAGCTTTTATAAGGGTCGCTCCTACAATGAGCAGTTCTTC
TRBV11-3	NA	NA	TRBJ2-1	CASSLPGNEQFF	TGTGCCAGCAGCTTACCGGGGAATGAGCAGTTCTTC
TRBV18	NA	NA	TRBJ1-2	CASSATGIYGYTF	TGTGCCAGCTCAGCCACAGGGATCTATGGCTACACCTTC
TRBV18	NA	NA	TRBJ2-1	CASSPQRGEQFF	TGTGCCAGCTCACCCCAAAGGGGAGAGCAGTTCTTC
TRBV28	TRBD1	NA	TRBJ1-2	CASLEGARNYGYTF	TGTGCCTCACTCGAGGGGGCGAGGAACTATGGCTACACCTTC
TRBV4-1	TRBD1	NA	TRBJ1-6	CASSPRSFDRDNSPLHF	TGCGCCAGCAGCCCTAGATCCTTTGACAGGGATAATTCACCCCTCCACTTT
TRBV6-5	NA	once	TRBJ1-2	CARTDRGTVYGYTF	TGTGCCAGAACGGACCGAGGAACTGTCTATGGCTACACCTTC
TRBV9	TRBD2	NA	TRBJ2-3	CASSELAGGYTDTQYF	TGTGCCAGCAGCGAACTAGCGGGAGGGTACACAGATACGCAGTATTTT
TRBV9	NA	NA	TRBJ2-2	CASSVAVNTGELFF	TGTGCCAGCAGCGTAGCTGTGAACACCGGGGAGCTGTTTTTT
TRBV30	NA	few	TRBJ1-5	CAWSKLGSNQPQHF	TGTGCCTGGAGTAAGTTGGGGAGCAATCAGCCCCAGCATTTT
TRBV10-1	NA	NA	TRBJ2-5	CASSEPGQSETQYF	TGCGCCAGCAGTGAGCCTGGACAGTCGGAGACCCAGTACTTC
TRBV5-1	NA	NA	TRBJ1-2	CASSLDGGPHGYTF	TGCGCCAGCAGCTTGGACGGGGGGCCCCATGGCTACACCTTC
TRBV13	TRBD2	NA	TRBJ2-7	CASSPRGAYEQYF	TGTGCCAGCAGCCCTCGGGGGGCCTACGAGCAGTACTTC
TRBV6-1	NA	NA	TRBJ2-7	CASSEAIPGSSYEQYF	TGTGCCAGCAGTGAAGCGATCCCGGGTAGCTCCTACGAGCAGTACTTC
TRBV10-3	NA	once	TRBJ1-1	CAIGRKGNTEAFF	TGTGCCATCGGGCGGAAGGGAAACACTGAAGCTTTCTTT
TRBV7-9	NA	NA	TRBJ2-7	CASSLDRGAVHF	TGTGCCAGCAGCTTAGATCGGGGGGCTGTCCACTTC
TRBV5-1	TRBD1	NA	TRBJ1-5	CASRGQGANQPQHF	TGCGCCAGCCGGGGACAGGGAGCGAATCAGCCCCAGCATTTT